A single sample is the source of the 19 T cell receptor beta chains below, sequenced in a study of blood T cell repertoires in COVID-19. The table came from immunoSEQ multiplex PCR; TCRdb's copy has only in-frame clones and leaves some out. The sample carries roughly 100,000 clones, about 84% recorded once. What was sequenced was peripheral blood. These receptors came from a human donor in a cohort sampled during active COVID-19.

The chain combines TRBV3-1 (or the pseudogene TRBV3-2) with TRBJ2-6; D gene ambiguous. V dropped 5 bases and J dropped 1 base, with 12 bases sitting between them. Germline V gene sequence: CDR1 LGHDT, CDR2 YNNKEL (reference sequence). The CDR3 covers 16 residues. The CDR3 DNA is TGTGCCAGCAGCAGAAACTTCCGATCTGGGGCCAACGTCCTGACTTTC. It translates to CASSRNFRSGANVLTF.

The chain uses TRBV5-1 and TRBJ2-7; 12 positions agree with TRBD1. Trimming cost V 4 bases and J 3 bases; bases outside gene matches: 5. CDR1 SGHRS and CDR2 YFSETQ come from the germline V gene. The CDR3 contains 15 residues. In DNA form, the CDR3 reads TGCGCCAGCAGCCAGGGGACAGGGGGCATCTACGAGCAGTACTTC. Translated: CASSQGTGGIYEQYF.

The CDR3 protein is CASSLAGPNNQPQHF. CDR3 DNA: TGTGCCAGCAGCTTAGCGGGGCCCAACAATCAGCCCCAGCATTTT. This chain joins TRBV7-2 and TRBJ1-5; maybe TRBD1 (5 bases). V was cut by 0 bases and J by 3 bases, with 9 bases left in between. The CDR3 loop spans 15 amino acids. Germline V gives CDR1 SGHTA, CDR2 FQGNSA.

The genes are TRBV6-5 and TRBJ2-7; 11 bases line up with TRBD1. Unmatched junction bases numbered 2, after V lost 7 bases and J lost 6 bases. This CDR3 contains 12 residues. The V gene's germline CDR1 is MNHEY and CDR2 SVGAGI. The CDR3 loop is CASTGTGGEQYF. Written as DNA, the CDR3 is TGTGCCAGCACCGGGACAGGGGGCGAGCAGTACTTC.

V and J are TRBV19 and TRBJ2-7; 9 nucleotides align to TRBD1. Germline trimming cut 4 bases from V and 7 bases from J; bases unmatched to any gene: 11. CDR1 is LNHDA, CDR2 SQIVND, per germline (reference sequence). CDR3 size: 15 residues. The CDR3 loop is CASSSRQGERREQYF. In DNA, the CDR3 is TGTGCCAGTAGTAGTCGACAGGGGGAACGTAGAGAGCAGTACTTC.

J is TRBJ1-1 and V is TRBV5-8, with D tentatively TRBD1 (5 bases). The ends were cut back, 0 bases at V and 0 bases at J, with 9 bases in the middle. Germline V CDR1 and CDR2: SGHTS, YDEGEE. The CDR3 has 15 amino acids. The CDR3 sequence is CASSLAGGMNTEAFF. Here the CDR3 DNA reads TGTGCCAGCAGCTTGGCCGGGGGTATGAACACTGAAGCTTTCTTT.

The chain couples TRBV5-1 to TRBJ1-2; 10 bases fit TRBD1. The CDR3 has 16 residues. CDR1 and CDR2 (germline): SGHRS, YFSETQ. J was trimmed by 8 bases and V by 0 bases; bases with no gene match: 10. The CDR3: CASSLEGGQGSGGYTF. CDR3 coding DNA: TGCGCCAGCAGCTTGGAAGGGGGACAGGGGTCTGGCGGCTACACCTTC. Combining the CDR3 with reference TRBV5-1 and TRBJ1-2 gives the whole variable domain KAGVTQTPRYLIKTRGQQVTLSCSPISGHRSVSWYQQTPGQGLQFLFEYFSETQRNKGNFPGRFSGRQFSNSRSEMNVSTLELGDSALYLCASSLEGGQGSGGYTFGSGTRLTVV.

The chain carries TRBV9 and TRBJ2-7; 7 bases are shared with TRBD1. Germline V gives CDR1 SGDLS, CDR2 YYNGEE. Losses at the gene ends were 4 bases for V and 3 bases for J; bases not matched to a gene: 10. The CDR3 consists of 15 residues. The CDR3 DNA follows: TGTGCCAGCAGCACCTCAATTGGGACAGACTACGAGCAGTACTTC. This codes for CASSTSIGTDYEQYF.

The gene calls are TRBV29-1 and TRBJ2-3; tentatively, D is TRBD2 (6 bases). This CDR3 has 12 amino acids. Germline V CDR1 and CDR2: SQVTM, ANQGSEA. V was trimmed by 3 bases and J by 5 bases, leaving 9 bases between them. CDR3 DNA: TGCAGCGTTGAGAGGAGGGGAGATACGCAGTATTTT. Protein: CSVERRGDTQYF.

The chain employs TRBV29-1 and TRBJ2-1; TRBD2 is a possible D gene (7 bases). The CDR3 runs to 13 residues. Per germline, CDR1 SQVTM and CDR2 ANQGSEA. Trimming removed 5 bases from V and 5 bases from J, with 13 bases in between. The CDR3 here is CSVYPGGNNEQFF. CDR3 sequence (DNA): TGCAGCGTTTACCCGGGGGGCAACAATGAGCAGTTCTTC.

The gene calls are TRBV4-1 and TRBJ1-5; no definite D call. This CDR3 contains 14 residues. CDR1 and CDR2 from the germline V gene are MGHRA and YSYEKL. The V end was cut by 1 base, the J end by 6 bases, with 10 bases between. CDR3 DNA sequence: TGCGCCAGCAGCCAAGGGCCCCAAATTCAGCCCCAGCATTTT. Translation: CASSQGPQIQPQHF.

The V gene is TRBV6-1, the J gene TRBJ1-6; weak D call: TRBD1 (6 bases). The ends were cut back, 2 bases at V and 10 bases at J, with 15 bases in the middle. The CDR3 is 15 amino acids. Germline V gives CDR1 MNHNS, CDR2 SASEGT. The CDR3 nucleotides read TGTGCCAGCAGTGAATTAGGGCAGGGGCGATCACCCCTCCACTTT. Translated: CASSELGQGRSPLHF.

CDR3 bases: TGTGCCAGCAGCGTTGGGACAGGGGTCCACAATGAGCAGTTCTTC. As protein: CASSVGTGVHNEQFF. The chain has TRBV11-3 and TRBJ2-1, with TRBD1 matching 10 bases. CDR1 SGHNT and CDR2 YENEEA come from the germline V gene. Trimming took 5 bases from V and 5 from J; bases not matched to a gene: 6. The CDR3 is 15 residues long.

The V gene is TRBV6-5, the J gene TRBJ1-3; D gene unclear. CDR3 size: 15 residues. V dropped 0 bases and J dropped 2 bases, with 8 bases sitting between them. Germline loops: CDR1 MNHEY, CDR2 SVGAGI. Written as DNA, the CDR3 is TGTGCCAGCAGTTACTCGGGCAGAGCTGGAAACACCATATATTTT. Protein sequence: CASSYSGRAGNTIYF.

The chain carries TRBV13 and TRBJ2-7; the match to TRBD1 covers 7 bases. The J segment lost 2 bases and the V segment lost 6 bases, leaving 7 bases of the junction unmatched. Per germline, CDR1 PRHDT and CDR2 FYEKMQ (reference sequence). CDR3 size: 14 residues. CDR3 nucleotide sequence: TGTGCCAGCAGTACCGATGACAGGGCCTACGAGCAGTACTTC. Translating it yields CASSTDDRAYEQYF. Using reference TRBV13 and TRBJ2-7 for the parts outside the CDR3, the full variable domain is AAGVIQSPRHLIKEKRETATLKCYPIPRHDTVYWYQQGPGQDPQFLISFYEKMQSDKGSIPDRFSAQQFSDYHSELNMSSLELGDSALYFCASSTDDRAYEQYFGPGTRLTVT.

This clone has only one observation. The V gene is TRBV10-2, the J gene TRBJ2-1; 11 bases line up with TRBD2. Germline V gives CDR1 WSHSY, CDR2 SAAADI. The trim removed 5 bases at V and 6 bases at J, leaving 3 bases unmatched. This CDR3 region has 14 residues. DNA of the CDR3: TGCGCCAGCAGTCCCGGGACTAGCGGCAATGAGCAGTTCTTC. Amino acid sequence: CASSPGTSGNEQFF.

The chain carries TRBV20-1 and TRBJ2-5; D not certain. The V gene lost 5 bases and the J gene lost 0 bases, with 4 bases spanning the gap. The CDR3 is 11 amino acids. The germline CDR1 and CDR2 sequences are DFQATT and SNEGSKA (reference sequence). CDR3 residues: CSAQDQETQYF. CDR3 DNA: TGCAGTGCTCAGGACCAAGAGACCCAGTACTTC.

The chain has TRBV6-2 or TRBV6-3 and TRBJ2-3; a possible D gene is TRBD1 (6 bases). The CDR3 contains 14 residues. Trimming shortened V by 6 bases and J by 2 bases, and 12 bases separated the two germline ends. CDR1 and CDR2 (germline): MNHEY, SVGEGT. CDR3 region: CASSDRTVTDTQYF. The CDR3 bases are TGTGCCAGCAGCGATAGGACAGTCACAGATACGCAGTATTTT.

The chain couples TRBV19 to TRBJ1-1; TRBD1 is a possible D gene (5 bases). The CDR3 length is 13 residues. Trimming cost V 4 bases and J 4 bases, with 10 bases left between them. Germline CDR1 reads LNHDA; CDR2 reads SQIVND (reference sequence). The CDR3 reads CASSNVGGTEAFF. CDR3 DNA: TGTGCCAGTAGTAATGTGGGGGGCACTGAAGCTTTCTTT. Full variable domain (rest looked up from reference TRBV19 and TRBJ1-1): DGGITQSPKYLFRKEGQNVTLSCEQNLNHDAMYWYRQDPGQGLRLIYYSQIVNDFQKGDIAEGYSVSREKKESFPLTVTSAQKNPTAFYLCASSNVGGTEAFFGQGTRLTVV.